These T cell receptor beta chains were read from a single sample in a study of post-analysis software for immune sequencing data. TCRdb recomputed calls from the PCR reads with MiXCR, one row per CDR3 protein. The sample has approximately 660,000 distinct CDR3 sequences, around 60% seen once. What was sequenced was blood. The receptors here all came from a girl aged 2-10 years with multiple sclerosis. The CDR3 runs from the conserved cysteine through the conserved F or W. Fields, in order: D gene, V gene, clone size, J gene, CDR3 protein, CDR3 DNA. D genes are given only for firm matches. A clone size is listed for some rows: how often the clone was seen (once, few, many), or a class if it is expanded.

>TRBD2|TRBV5-1|.|TRBJ2-1
CASSLGLAGEWEQFF
TGCGCCAGCAGCTTGGGACTAGCGGGGGAATGGGAGCAGTTCTTC
>.|TRBV20-1|.|TRBJ2-1
CSAPPAGASYNEQFF
TGCAGTGCCCCCCCAGCAGGAGCATCCTACAATGAGCAGTTCTTC
>.|TRBV6-5|.|TRBJ2-1
CASSYSNQNSYNEQFF
TGTGCCAGCAGTTACTCGAACCAAAACTCCTACAATGAGCAGTTCTTC
>TRBD2|TRBV20-1|.|TRBJ2-7
CSARPTSGSNYEQYF
TGCAGTGCTAGGCCGACTAGCGGATCGAACTACGAGCAGTACTTC
>.|TRBV29-1|few|TRBJ1-1
CSAQSTEAFF
TGCAGCGCCCAAAGCACTGAAGCTTTCTTT
>.|TRBV5-1|.|TRBJ2-1
CASSYRDFNEQFF
TGCGCCAGCAGCTACCGGGACTTCAATGAGCAGTTCTTC
>.|TRBV12-3/TRBV12-4|.|TRBJ2-6
CASSLITGTGANVLTF
TGTGCCAGCAGCCTAATCACAGGGACCGGGGCCAACGTCCTGACTTTC
>.|TRBV6-5|.|TRBJ2-3
CASSYSTSSRVGWDPNTQYF
TGTGCCAGCAGTTACTCGACGTCAAGTCGGGTGGGTTGGGATCCGAATACGCAGTATTTT
>.|TRBV20-1|.|TRBJ2-5
CSASGTPRRRETQYF
TGCAGTGCTAGCGGGACCCCCAGGCGGCGGGAGACCCAGTACTTC
>.|TRBV12-3/TRBV12-4|.|TRBJ1-4
CASSFGQRGFPGEKLFF
TGTGCCAGCAGTTTTGGACAGAGAGGTTTTCCTGGGGAAAAACTGTTTTTT
>.|TRBV4-1|few|TRBJ2-1
CASSQESPGTLYNEQFF
TGCGCCAGCAGCCAAGAATCGCCCGGGACACTCTACAATGAGCAGTTCTTC
>.|TRBV5-1|.|TRBJ1-1
CASSLTRARDEAFF
TGCGCCAGCAGCTTGACGCGGGCGCGGGATGAAGCTTTCTTT
>TRBD2|TRBV7-9|.|TRBJ2-7
CASSPRTSGRLSYEQYF
TGTGCCAGCAGCCCTCGGACTAGCGGGAGATTGTCCTACGAGCAGTACTTC
>TRBD1|TRBV6-6|.|TRBJ1-4
CASSRLPTGGEKLFF
TGTGCCAGCAGCCGCCTACCTACAGGGGGTGAAAAACTGTTTTTT
>TRBD2|TRBV7-8|few|TRBJ2-7
CASSPSAGLATYEQYF
TGTGCCAGCAGCCCCTCGGCGGGACTAGCGACCTACGAGCAGTACTTC
>.|TRBV5-1|.|TRBJ2-1
CASSVARPGWINEQFF
TGCGCCAGCAGTGTCGCCCGGCCAGGGTGGATTAATGAGCAGTTCTTC
>TRBD2|TRBV20-1|.|TRBJ2-1
CSASTSGGTLYNEQFF
TGCAGTGCTAGTACTAGCGGGGGGACCTTGTACAATGAGCAGTTCTTC
>.|TRBV29-1|.|TRBJ2-3
CSVQGGASTDTQYF
TGCAGCGTTCAGGGAGGAGCTAGCACAGATACGCAGTATTTT
>.|TRBV19|.|TRBJ2-7
CASRRRGSYEQYF
TGTGCCAGTAGACGTCGCGGGTCCTACGAGCAGTACTTC
>.|TRBV29-1|once|TRBJ2-1
CSVEDGKNNEQFF
TGCAGCGTTGAAGACGGGAAAAACAATGAGCAGTTCTTC
>TRBD1|TRBV5-1|.|TRBJ2-3
CASSSAGTGNTDTQYF
TGCGCCAGCAGCTCTGCCGGGACAGGGAACACAGATACGCAGTATTTT
>.|TRBV20-1|.|TRBJ1-5
CSAYFEGRNQPQHF
TGCAGTGCTTATTTCGAGGGGCGCAATCAGCCCCAGCATTTT
>TRBD2|TRBV6-6|.|TRBJ2-1
CASSLTSLAGGFETQFF
TGTGCCAGCAGTTTAACCTCCCTAGCGGGGGGATTCGAGACCCAGTTCTTC
>.|TRBV25-1|.|TRBJ2-4
CASRARDKNIQYF
TGTGCCAGCAGGGCCCGAGACAAAAACATTCAGTACTTC
>TRBD1|TRBV6-2/TRBV6-3|.|TRBJ2-1
CASSYWSTGYNEQFF
TGTGCCAGCAGTTACTGGTCGACAGGGTACAATGAGCAGTTCTTC
>.|TRBV29-1|few|TRBJ2-3
CSVRRGRADTQYF
TGCAGCGTGCGCCGGGGTAGGGCAGATACGCAGTATTTT
>.|TRBV6-4|.|TRBJ2-7
CASGSGAGPSYEQYF
TGTGCCAGCGGATCAGGGGCAGGGCCCTCCTACGAGCAGTACTTC